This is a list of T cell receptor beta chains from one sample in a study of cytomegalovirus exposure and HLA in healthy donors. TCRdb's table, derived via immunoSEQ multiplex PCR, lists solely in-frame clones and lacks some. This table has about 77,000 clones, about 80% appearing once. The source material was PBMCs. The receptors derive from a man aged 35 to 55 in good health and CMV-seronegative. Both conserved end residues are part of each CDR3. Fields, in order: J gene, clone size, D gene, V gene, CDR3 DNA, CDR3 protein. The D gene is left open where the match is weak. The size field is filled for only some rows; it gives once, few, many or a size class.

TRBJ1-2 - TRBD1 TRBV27 TGTGCCAGCAGTTTGACAGGGGAGGATGGCTACACCTTC CASSLTGEDGYTF
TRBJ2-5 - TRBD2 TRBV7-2 TGTGCCAGCAGCCACCGGACTAGCGGGCCACAAGAGACCCAGTACTTC CASSHRTSGPQETQYF
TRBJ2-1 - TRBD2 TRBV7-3 TGTGCCAGCAGCTTACGGTCTAGCGGGGGCCTATACAATGAGCAGTTCTTC CASSLRSSGGLYNEQFF
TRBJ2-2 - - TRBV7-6 TGTGCCAGCAGTTCCTTAAACACCGGGGAGCTGTTTTTT CASSSLNTGELFF
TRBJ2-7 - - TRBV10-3 TGTGCCAGCCTATCGGCGGAATCCCTCTCCTACGAGCAGTACTTC CASLSAESLSYEQYF
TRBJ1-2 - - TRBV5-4 TGTGCCAGCAGCGACTATGGAGTCTTGAATGGCTACACCTTC CASSDYGVLNGYTF
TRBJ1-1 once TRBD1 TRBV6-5 TGTGCCAGCAGTTACTGGACAGGTTCTGAAGCTTTCTTT CASSYWTGSEAFF
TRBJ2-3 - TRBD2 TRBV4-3 TGCGCCAGCAGCCAAGTACCCCTGGCGGGGGGCTCTAGCACAGATACGCAGTATTTT CASSQVPLAGGSSTDTQYF
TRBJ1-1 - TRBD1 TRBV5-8 TGTGCCAGCAGCTTCTTTCACCTTCTCCTCTCAGGGGGAGACGCTGAAGCTTTCTTT CASSFFHLLLSGGDAEAFF
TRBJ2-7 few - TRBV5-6 TGTGCCAGCAGCTTGGAGACTTACTACGAGCAGTACTTC CASSLETYYEQYF
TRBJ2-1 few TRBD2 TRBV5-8 TGTGCCAGCAGACGTGCTCGGGAGGCCACCTACAATGAGCAGTTCTTC CASRRAREATYNEQFF
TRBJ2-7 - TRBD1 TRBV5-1 TGCGCCAGCAGCTTGGCCCGACAGGGGCTCCACGAGCAGTACTTC CASSLARQGLHEQYF
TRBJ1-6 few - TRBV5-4 TGTGCCAGCAGCTTAATTAACAGGAATTCACCCCTCCACTTT CASSLINRNSPLHF
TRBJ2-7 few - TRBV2 TGTGCCGGCACACCGGTCTTATACGAGCAGTACTTC CAGTPVLYEQYF
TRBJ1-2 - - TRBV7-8 TGTGCCAGCAGCTTAAGCTTACAGGGAGACGGCTACACCTTC CASSLSLQGDGYTF
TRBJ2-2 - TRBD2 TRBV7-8 TGTGCCAGCAGCTTATGGACTAGCGGGACGGGTACCGGGGAGCTGTTTTTT CASSLWTSGTGTGELFF
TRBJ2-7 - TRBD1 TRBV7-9 TGTGCCAGCAGCTCTAGGGTGGGGACAGGGAATTACGAGCAGTACTTC CASSSRVGTGNYEQYF
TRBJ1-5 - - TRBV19 TGTGCCAGTAGTCGGGGGGGGAGAATCGATCAGCCCCAGCATTTT CASSRGGRIDQPQHF
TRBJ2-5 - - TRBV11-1 TGTGCCAGCAGCAGCCGATCTTCCGCGACCCAGTACTTC CASSSRSSATQYF
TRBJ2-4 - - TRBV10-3 TGTGCCATCAGTGAGTCTATCGTGAAACAAGGACAAGTGGACATTCAGTACTTC CAISESIVKQGQVDIQYF
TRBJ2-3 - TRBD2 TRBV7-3 TGTGCCAGCAGCTTAACGCTAGCGGGGGCCTACACAGATACGCAGTATTTT CASSLTLAGAYTDTQYF
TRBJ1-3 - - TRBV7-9 TGTGCCAGCAGCCTCTCTGGAAACACCATATATTTT CASSLSGNTIYF
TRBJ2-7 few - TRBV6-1 TGTGCCAGCAGCCGGGTATCCACCTCCTACGAGCAGTACTTC CASSRVSTSYEQYF
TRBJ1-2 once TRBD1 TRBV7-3 TGTGCCAGCAGCTACGGACAGGGGGAGGGCTACACCTTC CASSYGQGEGYTF
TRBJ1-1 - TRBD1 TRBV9 TGTGCCAGCAGCGCAGGGGGGCCGGCTGAAGCTTTCTTT CASSAGGPAEAFF
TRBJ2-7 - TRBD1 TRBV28 TGTGCCAGCAGTTTAGGCGGACAGGGGGCAACCTACGAGCAGTACTTC CASSLGGQGATYEQYF